This TCR beta chain stems from a study of blood T cell repertoires in COVID-19. The wider study: Whether acute or convalescent, the COVID-19 samples came from the United States, Italy and Spain. Nucleic acid was either cDNA or gDNA, and it came from T cells, B-cell-depleted T cells, or PBMCs.

Germline CDR1 and CDR2: MNHEY and SMNVEV (reference sequence). The CDR3 consists of 18 residues. J was trimmed by 4 bases and V by 6 bases; bases with no gene match: 18. In the source study's methods: How many nucleated cells were present was estimated from reference gene primer amplification. TCRdb keeps only in-frame clones here, not all; method: immunoSEQ multiplex PCR. D and trimming were read from the DNA, whereas the V and J calls and clone size are those reported in that table. The sample holds approximately 150,000 clones; around 80% are singletons and the top ten take about 8.4%. The sample was peripheral blood. This receptor was obtained from a woman aged 70-85 years with acute or convalescent COVID-19. The chain links TRBV27 to TRBJ2-1; 7 bases line up with TRBD2. The CDR3 protein is CASRATDFWGGFYNEQFF. DNA of the CDR3: TGTGCCAGCAGGGCTACAGACTTTTGGGGGGGATTTTACAATGAGCAGTTCTTC.